Shown below are 25 T cell receptor beta chains from a single sample sequenced in a study of blood T cell repertoires in COVID-19. Clones were sequenced by immunoSEQ multiplex PCR, and TCRdb holds only the in-frame ones, with some missing. The table shows 210,000 or so clones, with roughly 94% occurring only once. Sequenced input: peripheral blood. These TCRs come from a man aged 25-40 years with acute or convalescent COVID-19.

The V and J genes are TRBV5-4 and TRBJ1-2; maybe TRBD1 (6 bases). The CDR3 is made up of 11 amino acids. Per the germline V gene, CDR1 is SGHNT and CDR2 is YYREEE (reference sequence). V dropped 3 bases and J dropped 12 bases, with 12 bases sitting between them. The CDR3, as DNA: TGTGCCAGCAGCTCACAGGGAAAAGACACCTTC. This sequence encodes CASSSQGKDTF.

This clone was counted once. The chain joins TRBV7-2 to TRBJ2-5; tentative D call: TRBD2 (6 bases). Germline V gene sequence: CDR1 SGHTA, CDR2 FQGNSA. This CDR3 region has 14 residues. V lost 8 bases to trimming and J lost 2 bases, with 15 bases between them. CDR3 residues: CASLIRGIQETQYF. In DNA, the CDR3 is TGTGCCAGCTTGATCCGGGGGATTCAAGAGACCCAGTACTTC.

The rearrangement uses TRBV28 and TRBJ1-1; perhaps TRBD1 as D (5 bases). The CDR3 is made up of 13 amino acids. V lost 3 bases and J 4 bases, leaving 9 bases between the germline ends. Germline CDR1 and CDR2: MDHEN and SYDVKM. This chain's CDR3 is CASSFSGGTEAFF. The CDR3, as DNA: TGTGCCAGCAGTTTTTCCGGGGGCACTGAAGCTTTCTTT.

The rearrangement joins TRBV5-6 to TRBJ1-5; D call uncertain. Germline CDR1 and CDR2: SGHDT and YYEEEE. V was pared by 4 bases and J by 11 bases, with 16 bases between. The CDR3 covers 13 residues. The CDR3 here is CASSPSSGRTQHF. The CDR3 nucleotides read TGTGCCAGCAGCCCCAGCTCGGGAAGGACCCAGCATTTT.

This rearrangement joins TRBV2 to TRBJ1-3, with a tentative D call TRBD1 (5 bases). V dropped 2 bases and J dropped 0 bases, with 8 bases sitting between them. Per germline, CDR1 SNHLY and CDR2 FYNNEI. This CDR3 comprises 15 residues. CDR3 region: CASSEQGYSGNTIYF. The CDR3 DNA sequence: TGTGCCAGCAGTGAACAGGGCTACTCTGGAAACACCATATATTTT.

The chain joins TRBV18 to TRBJ2-3, with D tentatively TRBD2 (6 bases). This CDR3 has 14 amino acids. Germline CDR1 and CDR2: KGHSH and LQKENI. V was cut by 6 bases and J by 5 bases, with 15 bases left in between. The CDR3 sequence: CASSLSGVVDTQYF. The DNA for the CDR3 is TGTGCCAGCTCCCTTTCGGGGGTTGTAGATACGCAGTATTTT.

This sequence joins TRBV5-4 and TRBJ1-1; the D is unclear. This CDR3 is built from 14 residues. Germline V lookup: CDR1 SGHNT, CDR2 YYREEE (reference sequence). Trimming removed 4 bases at V and 2 bases at J, with 12 bases between. Here the CDR3 reads CASSTRRENTEAFF. The CDR3 region has the DNA TGTGCCAGCAGCACTAGACGAGAAAACACTGAAGCTTTCTTT.

CDR3 in amino acids: CASSQGGTNTQYF. The CDR3, as DNA: TGTGCCAGCAGCCAAGGAGGGACAAATACGCAGTATTTT. The V gene is TRBV3-1 (or the pseudogene TRBV3-2), the J gene TRBJ2-3; possible D gene TRBD1, 6 bases. The V and J ends lost 1 base and 7 bases respectively, with 9 bases between them. This CDR3 has 13 residues. Germline-derived CDR1 and CDR2 are LGHDT and YNNKEL (reference sequence).

This chain joins TRBV27 and TRBJ1-4; D possibly corresponds to TRBD1 (5 bases). V shed 1 base and J shed 3 bases, with 6 bases lying between them. The CDR3 has 14 amino acids. Germline CDR1 MNHEY, CDR2 SMNVEV (reference sequence). The CDR3 sequence is CASSLWGANEKLFF. The CDR3, as DNA: TGTGCCAGCAGTTTATGGGGGGCTAATGAAAAACTGTTTTTT.

The chain couples TRBV5-1 to TRBJ1-2, with 7 bases lining up with TRBD1. Unmatched junction bases numbered 6, after V lost 4 bases and J lost 0 bases. The germline V gene encodes CDR1 SGHRS and CDR2 YFSETQ. The CDR3 loop spans 15 amino acids. The CDR3 region has the DNA TGCGCCAGCAGCCCCCGGACAGGATCTAACTATGGCTACACCTTC. This translates into CASSPRTGSNYGYTF.

The CDR3 reads CASTDGGFTGGAFF. DNA of the CDR3: TGTGCCAGCACCGACGGCGGCTTCACTGGTGGAGCTTTCTTT. This chain connects TRBV6-4 to TRBJ1-1; D gene ambiguous. CDR3 length: 14 residues. V was clipped by 7 bases and J by 10 bases, with 22 bases between them. The germline V gene encodes CDR1 MRHNA and CDR2 SNTAGT.

The gene calls are TRBV5-1 and TRBJ1-2, with D possibly matching TRBD1 (5 bases). This CDR3 is built from 17 residues. The V gene's germline CDR1 is SGHRS and CDR2 YFSETQ. V was cut by 0 bases and J by 4 bases, with 19 bases left in between. For the CDR3, the DNA is TGCGCCAGCAGCTTGGGGACAACCCGACAGTCGAGCTATGGCTACACCTTC. Its protein product is CASSLGTTRQSSYGYTF.

The J gene is TRBJ1-1, the V gene TRBV7-3; TRBD1 matches at 9 bases. Trimming cost V 5 bases and J 4 bases; bases outside gene matches: 8. The germline V gene encodes CDR1 SGHTA and CDR2 FQGTGA. The CDR3 sequence is 15 residues long. The CDR3 reads CASSPSRDRVTEAFF. The CDR3 nucleotides are TGTGCCAGCAGCCCGTCCCGGGACAGGGTCACTGAAGCTTTCTTT.

The chain uses TRBV2 and TRBJ1-5; TRBD1 aligns across 9 bases. CDR1 and CDR2 from the germline V gene are SNHLY and FYNNEI. The trim removed 6 bases at V and 1 base at J, leaving 7 bases unmatched. CDR3 length: 16 amino acids. CDR3 DNA sequence: TGTGCCAGCAGGCGGGACAGGGAAAAGAGCAATCAGCCCCAGCATTTT. It codes for CASRRDREKSNQPQHF.

This rearrangement joins TRBV7-9 to TRBJ1-4; 9 positions match TRBD1. Per germline, CDR1 SEHNR and CDR2 FQNEAQ (reference sequence). Trimming removed 5 bases from V and 8 bases from J; junction bases left unmatched: 9. The CDR3 is 15 amino acids. The CDR3 region has the DNA TGTGCCAGCAGCCGAACGGGACAGGGTGAAGAAAAACTGTTTTTT. Residues: CASSRTGQGEEKLFF. Combining the CDR3 with reference TRBV7-9 and TRBJ1-4 gives the whole variable domain DTGVSQNPRHKITKRGQNVTFRCDPISEHNRLYWYRQTLGQGPEFLTYFQNEAQLEKSRLLSDRFSAERPKGSFSTLEIQRTEQGDSAMYLCASSRTGQGEEKLFFGSGTQLSVL.

This chain connects TRBV3-1 (or the pseudogene TRBV3-2) to TRBJ1-2; TRBD1 agrees at 9 bases. CDR1 is LGHDT and CDR2 is YNNKEL in the germline V gene (reference sequence). The CDR3 runs 12 residues. Trimming removed 10 bases from V and 5 bases from J; junction bases left unmatched: 5. For the CDR3, the DNA is TGTGCCATATCGGACAGGGGTTATGGCTACACCTTC. Encoded protein: CAISDRGYGYTF.

The J gene is TRBJ1-5, the V gene TRBV28; D is ambiguous. The CDR3 has 15 residues. V lost 7 bases, J lost 0 bases, and 13 bases lay in between. The germline gives CDR1 MDHEN, CDR2 SYDVKM. CDR3 amino acids: CASNGRKHSNQPQHF. The CDR3 region has the DNA TGTGCCAGCAACGGTAGAAAGCATAGCAATCAGCCCCAGCATTTT. The full variable domain, its missing parts supplied by reference TRBV28 and TRBJ1-5, is DVKVTQSSRYLVKRTGEKVFLECVQDMDHENMFWYRQDPGLGLRLIYFSYDVKMKEKGDIPEGYSVSREKKERFSLILESASTNQTSMYLCASNGRKHSNQPQHFGDGTRLSIL.

This chain links TRBV27 with TRBJ2-5; TRBD2 is a possible D gene (6 bases). The V gene lost 4 bases and the J gene lost 1 base, with 10 bases spanning the gap. This CDR3 spans 14 amino acids. Germline assignment: CDR1 MNHEY and CDR2 SMNVEV (reference sequence). The DNA for the CDR3 is TGTGCCAGCAGTTACGGGAGCGGCCAAGAGACCCAGTACTTC. Translating it yields CASSYGSGQETQYF.

The V call is TRBV19, the J call TRBJ1-6; 9 nucleotides line up with TRBD1. V shed 9 bases, J shed 4 bases, and the junction held 7 bases outside the gene matches. Germline V gene data show CDR1 as LNHDA and CDR2 as SQIVND (reference sequence). This CDR3 comprises 15 residues. The CDR3 sequence is CASGQGSQYNSPLHF. CDR3 DNA sequence: TGTGCCAGCGGACAGGGGTCGCAATATAATTCACCCCTCCACTTT.

The genes are TRBV25-1 and TRBJ1-2; D is unclear. This CDR3 has 13 residues. Germline loops: CDR1 MGHDK, CDR2 SYGVNS. Trimming took 2 bases from V and 4 from J, leaving 8 bases between them. Here the CDR3 DNA reads TGTGCCAGCAGTGAAACCCCGGGCTATGGCTACACCTTC. The encoded protein is CASSETPGYGYTF.

The chain carries TRBV5-1 and TRBJ2-7; D is possibly TRBD1 (5 bases). Trimming cost V 4 bases and J 0 bases, with 11 bases left between them. CDR1 and CDR2 from the germline V gene are SGHRS and YFSETQ. CDR3 length equals 14 residues. The CDR3 spells CASSTKGDSYEQYF. The CDR3 coding sequence is TGCGCCAGCAGCACCAAAGGGGACTCCTACGAGCAGTACTTC.

The gene calls are TRBV25-1 and TRBJ1-1; 9 bases match TRBD1. The CDR3 is 15 amino acids. Germline assignment: CDR1 MGHDK and CDR2 SYGVNS. The ends lost 2 bases at V and 10 bases at J; junction bases unmatched: 11. CDR3 in amino acids: CASSELAGQGSIAFF. The DNA for the CDR3 is TGTGCCAGCAGTGAACTTGCCGGACAGGGGTCGATAGCTTTCTTT.

The chain recombines TRBV29-1 with TRBJ1-5, with 7 bases identical to TRBD1. The germline V gene encodes CDR1 SQVTM and CDR2 ANQGSEA. V gave up 6 bases and J gave up 0 bases; unmatched junction bases: 11. The CDR3 covers 16 residues. The CDR3 nucleotides read TGCAGCGTCGGATCACAGGGGAAAAATAGCAATCAGCCCCAGCATTTT. Protein sequence: CSVGSQGKNSNQPQHF.

The chain combines TRBV28 with TRBJ1-3; TRBD1 matches 7 bases. The CDR3 runs 13 residues. V trimming: 7 bases; J trimming: 6 bases; junction bases outside the gene matches: 6. The germline V gene has CDR1 MDHEN and CDR2 SYDVKM. The CDR3 DNA is TGTGCCAGCACCCGAGGGGGCGAAAACACCATATATTTT. As protein: CASTRGGENTIYF.

This chain connects TRBV6-5 to TRBJ2-7; 10 bases map to TRBD1. Germline loops: CDR1 MNHEY, CDR2 SVGAGI. The CDR3 is 15 residues long. Unmatched junction bases numbered 7, after V lost 5 bases and J lost 3 bases. The CDR3 loop is CASSPDRDRGYEQYF. CDR3 nucleotides: TGTGCCAGCAGTCCGGACCGGGACAGGGGCTACGAGCAGTACTTC.